This T cell receptor (beta chain) was sequenced during a study of T cell responses to AZD1222 COVID-19 vaccine (dated by TCRdb to the early 2020s). Study-level background: TCR sequencing covered 233 trial participants: 207 given two doses of AZD1222 and about 26 given two doses of MenACWY control vaccine. Trial participants were enrolled into age subgroups of 18-55, 56-69 and 70-plus years, which contained approximately 150, 30 and 60 TCR-sequenced participants, respectively.

The sample's time point, from its label and the paper: about 28 days (+/-7) after the second vaccine dose. AZD1222 recipients with second doses at about 4 weeks or about 12 weeks were pooled, because spike-specific TCR depth and breadth did not differ between schedules. Vaccinee samples came from UK trials COV001 and COV002, including a single-blind randomized controlled phase 2/3 trial of AZD1222 (ChAdOx1 nCoV-19) in healthy adults. For TCRbeta chain sequencing, PBMC samples were collected from trial participants at day 0 and at day 28 after the second dose. Beyond this particular receptor, the publication reports: The vaccine-associated CD4 TCRs covered the entire spike protein, and the dominant responses fell in regions 160-218 and 743-854. Reportedly, almost half of the unique spike-specific TCRs recognized epitopes lying outside the regions that are mutated in the B.1.351 and B.1.1.7 variants. Participants were mostly white British, with more females than males. The authors suggested clonal diversity may have been underestimated. Only a handful of AZD1222 recipients were SARS-CoV-2 seropositive at baseline, limiting conclusions about previously exposed vaccinees. Because no samples from the day 14 peak response were available, repertoires could be characterized only after the peak T cell response. After two AZD1222 doses, both the breadth and the depth of spike-specific TCRs were significantly higher than at day 0 and than in MenACWY recipients. In the small 56-69-year group, the increase in depth fell short of significance, most likely because of low power.

Inclusive of the bounding cysteine and phenylalanine, the CDR3 is 16 residues long. The DNA shown is the 48-base CDR3, in frame from base 1. The junction carries 20 bases between V and J, which are trimmed by 4 bases and 5 bases respectively. According to the germline V gene, CDR1 reads LGHNA and CDR2 reads YSLEER. With regard to this clone: No cognate antigen has been identified for it. Base qualities are not recorded, but no much larger clone differs from it by a single base.

The CDR3 regions of human TCRbeta chains were analyzed by immunosequencing. As for how the authors treated the data: TCRs in the repertoires were compared against a reference library of SARS-CoV-2-specific TCRs that had been generated with the MIRA antigen-specificity platform. Breadth was defined as the fraction of unique TCRs that were SARS-CoV-2-associated, and depth was defined as the fraction of total T cells that were SARS-CoV-2-associated. Using the MIRA data, each spike-specific TCR was assigned both to the spike region to which the TCR was reactive and to a CD4 or CD8 class. Log10-transformed breadth and depth values were compared by one-way ANOVA with Sidak's multiple comparisons tests. TCRdb provides this immuneACCESS table in a form limited to in-frame rearrangements. Some clones are lacking; in checked studies, under half of them reflect an unresolved V gene, and why the rest are absent is not known. D and trimming were read from the DNA, whereas the V and J calls and clone size are those reported in that table. This sample is represented by fewer than 100,000 clones; about 88% of them were singletons. The top ten hold 13% to 15% of the sample.

The starting material was peripheral blood, obtained 28 days after the second AZD1222 dose. This chain is built from TRBV4-3 and TRBJ2-5; TRBD2 could be the D gene, as 7 bases match. The TCR sequence derives from an adult who received the AZD1222 COVID-19 vaccine. The CDR3: CASSPGGLRGSETQYF. The DNA reads TGCGCCAGCAGCCCGGGGGGACTAAGGGGGTCGGAGACCCAGTACTTC.